This record covers a single TCR beta chain. This CDR3 has 14 residues. The germline V and J ends were trimmed by 0 bases and 7 bases, with 13 bases remaining between them. From germline, CDR1 is SGHKS and CDR2 YYEKEE (reference sequence). The sample belongs to a study of blood T cell repertoires in COVID-19. Residents of 24 US areas, aged about 18 to 89 years, made up the participants. Each participant's cohort was designated according to participant-reported clinical history. Two negative PCRs, clearance, or symptom resolution were required of recovered Cohort 3 donors. Authors' processing steps: The assay estimated nucleated cells by amplifying reference gene primers. Method: immunoSEQ multiplex PCR; TCRdb's copy keeps in-frame clones and lacks some. The V and J calls and the clone size are those of that table, but D and trimming were determined from the DNA. The sample contains some 150,000 clones, 83% of which appear only once.

The sequencing input was PBMCs or T cells enriched from blood (not recorded which). The receptor was isolated from a woman aged 50 to 65 who had recovered from COVID-19. V gene TRBV5-5 combines with J gene TRBJ1-1; D is possibly TRBD1 (6 bases). The CDR3, as DNA: TGTGCCAGCAGCTTGGCGGGGGGCCCCTATGAAGCTTTCTTT. Translated, it gives CASSLAGGPYEAFF.